This record looks at one T cell receptor beta chain sequence and its context. The data stem from a study of siplizumab effects on memory and regulatory T cells. Germline values: CDR1 SGDLS, CDR2 YYNGEE. This CDR3 spans 15 amino acids. V lost 2 bases and J lost 5, with 15 bases in between. Measured with immunoSEQ multiplex PCR; TCRdb has only the in-frame clones, and not every one. The sample records 92,000 or so clones, about 87% being singletons. This sequence was found in a human donor in good health. Material: CD4+ T cells sorted from blood. The chain carries TRBV9 and TRBJ2-3, with D perhaps matching TRBD2 (5 bases). The CDR3 sequence: CASSVSGNLRDTQYF. CDR3 nucleotide sequence: TGTGCCAGCAGCGTTTCCGGGAACTTAAGAGATACGCAGTATTTT.